A selection of T cell receptor beta chains follows, all from one sample in a study of human T cells and chemical hapten exposure. MiXCR, applied by TCRdb to the RACE reads, yields one record per CDR3 protein. The data show over 130,000 distinct CDR3 sequences, roughly 12% seen once. The sequences come from whole blood, collected in connection with sensitization to the hapten diphenylcyclopropenone (DPC). The receptors originated from a woman aged 45-65 years with alopecia areata. Some clones in this sample may be carry-over from other donors' samples. The CDR3 runs from the conserved cysteine through the conserved F or W. D genes are given only for firm matches. The size of a clone is reported for some rows only, either as once, few or many, or as a class for expanded clones.

abundance: few
j_gene: TRBJ2-1
d_gene: .
v_gene: TRBV29-1
CDR3nt: TGCAGCGTTGAAGATCCAGGGAATGAGCAGTTCTTC
CDR3aa: CSVEDPGNEQFF

abundance: .
j_gene: TRBJ2-5
d_gene: .
v_gene: TRBV7-2
CDR3nt: TGTGCCAGCAGCTTAGGTTGGGTAGAGACCCAGTACTTC
CDR3aa: CASSLGWVETQYF

abundance: many
j_gene: TRBJ2-3
d_gene: TRBD1
v_gene: TRBV7-3
CDR3nt: TGTGCCAGCGGACGGACAGGGGGAGCAGATACGCAGTATTTT
CDR3aa: CASGRTGGADTQYF

abundance: many
j_gene: TRBJ2-1
d_gene: TRBD2
v_gene: TRBV4-3
CDR3nt: TGCGCCAGCAGCCCGTCCCGGAGCGGGAGGGCTTCACGGGTCAATGAGCAGTTCTTC
CDR3aa: CASSPSRSGRASRVNEQFF

abundance: few
j_gene: TRBJ1-4
d_gene: .
v_gene: TRBV27
CDR3nt: TGTGCCAGCAGTTTACAGGGGCGGACTAATGAAAAACTGTTTTTT
CDR3aa: CASSLQGRTNEKLFF

abundance: few
j_gene: TRBJ2-1
d_gene: .
v_gene: TRBV5-1
CDR3nt: TGCGCCAGCAGCTTGGGAGGCCCAGCCGAGCAGTTCTTC
CDR3aa: CASSLGGPAEQFF

abundance: few
j_gene: TRBJ2-7
d_gene: .
v_gene: TRBV19
CDR3nt: TGTGCCAGTAGTGGGATATTTAGCGGTACCACCTACGAGCAGTACTTC
CDR3aa: CASSGIFSGTTYEQYF

abundance: few
j_gene: TRBJ1-3
d_gene: .
v_gene: TRBV21-1
CDR3nt: TGTGCCAGCAGCAATTCGGGGGGCAGAGGAAACACCATATATTTT
CDR3aa: CASSNSGGRGNTIYF

abundance: few
j_gene: TRBJ2-7
d_gene: .
v_gene: TRBV19
CDR3nt: TGTGCCAGTAGTATAGGGGGGAGCTCCTACGAGCAGTACTTC
CDR3aa: CASSIGGSSYEQYF

abundance: few
j_gene: TRBJ2-2
d_gene: TRBD1
v_gene: TRBV20-1
CDR3nt: TGCAGTGCTAGGGAGGGACAGGCGAACACCGGGGAGCTGTTTTTT
CDR3aa: CSAREGQANTGELFF

abundance: many
j_gene: TRBJ2-3
d_gene: .
v_gene: TRBV7-9
CDR3nt: TGTGCCAGCAGCACCACAGATACGCAGTATTTT
CDR3aa: CASSTTDTQYF

abundance: .
j_gene: TRBJ2-4
d_gene: .
v_gene: TRBV7-2
CDR3nt: TGTGCCAGCAGCGTGGGATTTGCAGCCAAAAACATTCAGTACTTC
CDR3aa: CASSVGFAAKNIQYF

abundance: .
j_gene: TRBJ2-2
d_gene: TRBD1
v_gene: TRBV14
CDR3nt: TGTGCCAGCAGCCCCGGGACAGGGGGAAACACCGGGGAGCTGTTTTTT
CDR3aa: CASSPGTGGNTGELFF

abundance: few
j_gene: TRBJ2-1
d_gene: TRBD2
v_gene: TRBV7-3
CDR3nt: TGTGCCAGCAGCTTAGCTGGGACTAGTGGGGGCAATGAGCAGTTCTTC
CDR3aa: CASSLAGTSGGNEQFF

abundance: many
j_gene: TRBJ2-5
d_gene: .
v_gene: TRBV19
CDR3nt: TGTGCCAGTAGTATAAGGGGCAGGGAGACCCAGTACTTC
CDR3aa: CASSIRGRETQYF

abundance: many
j_gene: TRBJ2-7
d_gene: TRBD2
v_gene: TRBV4-2
CDR3nt: TGTGCCAGCAGCCTGGACTCTAGCGGTTTCTACGAGCAGTACTTC
CDR3aa: CASSLDSSGFYEQYF

abundance: .
j_gene: TRBJ1-5
d_gene: TRBD1
v_gene: TRBV7-8
CDR3nt: TGTGCCAGCAGCTTAGTGACAGGGGTTAGCAATCAGCCCCAGCATTTT
CDR3aa: CASSLVTGVSNQPQHF

abundance: few
j_gene: TRBJ2-1
d_gene: TRBD2
v_gene: TRBV6-6
CDR3nt: TGTGCCAGCAGTTCACTAGCGACTAAGGGGGAGCAGTTCTTC
CDR3aa: CASSSLATKGEQFF

abundance: few
j_gene: TRBJ1-1
d_gene: .
v_gene: TRBV12-3/TRBV12-4
CDR3nt: TGTGCCAGCAGTTTCTCTGCAGGAGTGAACACTGAAGCTTTCTTT
CDR3aa: CASSFSAGVNTEAFF

abundance: .
j_gene: TRBJ2-6
d_gene: .
v_gene: TRBV5-1
CDR3nt: TGCGCCAGCAGCTCATGGAGCCCAACGTCCGGGGCCAACGTCCTGACTTTC
CDR3aa: CASSSWSPTSGANVLTF

abundance: many
j_gene: TRBJ2-5
d_gene: TRBD1
v_gene: TRBV3-1
CDR3nt: TGTGCCAGCAGCTATTCGGGACAGGGCCTCCAAGAGACCCAGTACTTC
CDR3aa: CASSYSGQGLQETQYF

abundance: .
j_gene: TRBJ2-6
d_gene: .
v_gene: TRBV9
CDR3nt: TGTGCCAGCAGCGTTGGTGAAGGTTCTTCTCCCAACGTCCTGACTTTC
CDR3aa: CASSVGEGSSPNVLTF

abundance: few
j_gene: TRBJ2-3
d_gene: TRBD1
v_gene: TRBV6-1
CDR3nt: TGTGCCAGCAGGACGGACAGGGGGCTCACAGATACGCAGTATTTT
CDR3aa: CASRTDRGLTDTQYF

abundance: few
j_gene: TRBJ1-4
d_gene: .
v_gene: TRBV29-1
CDR3nt: TGCAGCGTTTCGGCCCTTAATGAAAAACTGTTTTTT
CDR3aa: CSVSALNEKLFF

abundance: .
j_gene: TRBJ2-1
d_gene: TRBD2
v_gene: TRBV6-2/TRBV6-3
CDR3nt: TGTGCCAGCAAAGGTCACGGACTAGCGGGAGGTGGCAATGAGCAGTTCTTC
CDR3aa: CASKGHGLAGGGNEQFF

abundance: few
j_gene: TRBJ2-3
d_gene: TRBD1
v_gene: TRBV4-3
CDR3nt: TGCGCCAGCAGCCAAGGACAGGGGAAGCAGTATTTT
CDR3aa: CASSQGQGKQYF

abundance: many
j_gene: TRBJ2-6
d_gene: .
v_gene: TRBV20-1
CDR3nt: TGCAGTGCTAGTAGGGGGTCTGGGGCCAACGTCCTGACTTTC
CDR3aa: CSASRGSGANVLTF

abundance: .
j_gene: TRBJ2-5
d_gene: .
v_gene: TRBV20-1
CDR3nt: TGCAGTGCAGATCTAGCAAACCAAGAGACCCAGTACTTC
CDR3aa: CSADLANQETQYF

abundance: .
j_gene: TRBJ2-3
d_gene: TRBD1
v_gene: TRBV6-4
CDR3nt: TGTGCCAGCAGTGGACCTCCGGGACAGCGCACAGATACGCAGTATTTT
CDR3aa: CASSGPPGQRTDTQYF

abundance: many
j_gene: TRBJ1-2
d_gene: .
v_gene: TRBV6-2/TRBV6-3
CDR3nt: TGTGCCAGCGTTGAGGCCTCTACTAACTATGGCTACACCTTC
CDR3aa: CASVEASTNYGYTF

abundance: many
j_gene: TRBJ2-3
d_gene: .
v_gene: TRBV7-9
CDR3nt: TGTGCCCTGGGAGATACGCAGTATTTT
CDR3aa: CALGDTQYF

abundance: many
j_gene: TRBJ2-1
d_gene: TRBD2
v_gene: TRBV2
CDR3nt: TGTGCCAGCAGTGAACAGGGACTAGCGAGTATTGAGCAGTTCTTC
CDR3aa: CASSEQGLASIEQFF

abundance: few
j_gene: TRBJ1-5
d_gene: TRBD1
v_gene: TRBV20-1
CDR3nt: TGCAGTGCTAGAGATGACAGGGGGGCCCCTGATAGCAATCAGCCCCAGCATTTT
CDR3aa: CSARDDRGAPDSNQPQHF

abundance: many
j_gene: TRBJ2-7
d_gene: .
v_gene: TRBV6-2/TRBV6-3
CDR3nt: TGTGCCAGCAGTCCGGACGGGTCCTACGAGCAGTACTTC
CDR3aa: CASSPDGSYEQYF

abundance: many
j_gene: TRBJ2-7
d_gene: .
v_gene: TRBV6-5
CDR3nt: TGTGCCACCCAGGGGACCCTGCTAGAGGAGCAGTACTTC
CDR3aa: CATQGTLLEEQYF

abundance: .
j_gene: TRBJ2-3
d_gene: .
v_gene: TRBV29-1
CDR3nt: TGCAGCGTGGATCCCACGGGAGATACGCAGTATTTT
CDR3aa: CSVDPTGDTQYF

abundance: few
j_gene: TRBJ2-3
d_gene: TRBD1
v_gene: TRBV29-1
CDR3nt: TGCAGCGTGCAAGACGGACAGGGCACCACAGATACGCAGTATTTT
CDR3aa: CSVQDGQGTTDTQYF

abundance: .
j_gene: TRBJ2-7
d_gene: .
v_gene: TRBV12-3/TRBV12-4
CDR3nt: TGTGCCAGCAGTTTAACCGGGATGAGCTACGAGCAGTACTTC
CDR3aa: CASSLTGMSYEQYF

abundance: few
j_gene: TRBJ2-1
d_gene: .
v_gene: TRBV6-1
CDR3nt: TGTGCCAGCAGTGAGATAGGACCCCCGGTAATCCTCCTTAGCTCCTACAATGAGCAGTTCTTC
CDR3aa: CASSEIGPPVILLSSYNEQFF

abundance: many
j_gene: TRBJ1-6
d_gene: .
v_gene: TRBV9
CDR3nt: TGTGCCAGCAGCGTCCGACAGGACCATAATTCACCCCTCCACTTT
CDR3aa: CASSVRQDHNSPLHF

abundance: .
j_gene: TRBJ2-3
d_gene: .
v_gene: TRBV29-1
CDR3nt: TGCAGCGTTGAGGCGGAGGGTGGGACAGATACGCAGTATTTT
CDR3aa: CSVEAEGGTDTQYF